This T cell receptor (beta chain) was identified during a study of T cell responses to AZD1222 COVID-19 vaccine. Comment on this clone: What it binds is unknown.

The germline gives CDR1 MDHEN, CDR2 SYDVKM. This CDR3 contains 13 residues. Trimming removed 3 bases at V and 6 bases at J, with 12 bases between. Study-level points and caveats: Dominant CD4 TCR responses targeted spike regions 160-218 and 743-854. Donors skewed white British and female; clonal diversity was possibly underestimated.

Produced via immunoSEQ multiplex PCR; TCRdb's table is partial and in-frame only. This sample carries about 140,000 clones, 88% of them seen once, and the ten largest clones take 3% to 3.5%. This TCR was recovered from an adult who received the AZD1222 COVID-19 vaccine. This sequence joins TRBV28 and TRBJ2-7; TRBD1 or TRBD2 may be the D gene (7 bases each). The sample consisted of peripheral blood, taken 28 days after the second AZD1222 dose. The CDR3, as DNA: TGTGCCAGCAGTTTGGGGGGGACAGTCGAGCAGTACTTC. As protein: CASSLGGTVEQYF.